The 32 T cell receptor beta chains reported below all come from one sample, sequenced in a study of blood T cells in healthy people across ages. For the second PCR, which ran for roughly 6 to 12 cycles, a sample-barcoded 5' primer and a J-beta primer mix were used. TCRdb independently ran MiXCR on the 5' RACE reads; one entry per CDR3 protein. The sample yields 1,500,000 or so distinct CDR3 sequences, roughly 59% seen once. The sample comprised blood. The receptor set was obtained from a man aged 18 to 29 in good health.

The chain is built from TRBV7-9 and TRBJ2-4; perhaps TRBD1 as D (6 bases). The J call may be incorrect, as the DNA end agrees better with TRBJ2-7. The CDR3 is 15 residues long. The germline gives CDR1 SEHNR, CDR2 FQNEAQ (reference sequence). This CDR3 reads CASSFLGTTDYEQYF. CDR3 sequence (DNA): TGTGCCAGCAGCTTTTTAGGGACAACAGATTACGAGCAGTACTTC.

The V gene is TRBV27, the J gene TRBJ1-1; weak D call: TRBD1 (5 bases). From germline, CDR1 is MNHEY and CDR2 SMNVEV (reference sequence). The CDR3 is 14 residues long. Trimming stripped 6 bases from V and 6 bases from J, with 17 bases between. The CDR3 loop is CASRILSGGPEAFF. In DNA, the CDR3 is TGTGCCAGCAGGATCCTATCCGGGGGTCCTGAAGCTTTCTTT.

The chain is built from TRBV4-1 and TRBJ2-2; the match to TRBD1 covers 8 bases. V dropped 3 bases and J dropped 5; count of bases not matched to a gene: 14. Germline V gene sequence: CDR1 MGHRA, CDR2 YSYEKL. This CDR3 is 18 amino acids long. The CDR3 loop is CASSHPGQGPFLTGELFF. CDR3 DNA: TGCGCCAGCAGCCATCCCGGACAGGGACCCTTTCTTACCGGGGAGCTGTTTTTT.

The V and J genes are TRBV6-5 and TRBJ2-7; TRBD1 agrees at 8 bases. Looked up from germline, CDR1 is MNHEY and CDR2 is SVGAGI. Trimming took 5 bases from V and 3 from J; bases not matched to a gene: 9. The CDR3 is 15 residues long. The CDR3 spells CASSPDRGKGYEQYF. DNA of the CDR3: TGTGCCAGCAGTCCAGACAGGGGAAAAGGCTACGAGCAGTACTTC.

The chain recombines TRBV9 with TRBJ2-3; the D is unclear. Trimming cost V 7 bases and J 7 bases, with 19 bases left between them. CDR1 and CDR2 from the germline V gene are SGDLS and YYNGEE. This CDR3 has 14 residues. The CDR3 DNA reads TGTGCCAGCGGAACGACGATTGACCGAAATACGCAGTATTTT. Protein: CASGTTIDRNTQYF.

In its sample, this clonotype was seen once. The chain recombines TRBV12-3 or TRBV12-4 with TRBJ1-4, with unresolved D. With 6 bases removed from V and 0 bases from J, the gap between germline ends came to 11 bases. The CDR3 is made up of 15 amino acids. CDR3 bases: TGTGCCAGCAGCCTCATTCTCTCAACTAATGAAAAACTGTTTTTT. Amino acids: CASSLILSTNEKLFF.

This clonotype was seen once. V is TRBV10-3 and J is TRBJ1-5; TRBD1 matches 7 bases. This CDR3 comprises 14 residues. Trimming at V came to 6 bases and at J to 13 bases, leaving 15 bases not matched to a gene. CDR1 and CDR2 from the germline V gene are ENHRY and SYGVKD. This CDR3 is CAISKGTDNQHQHF. The CDR3 DNA follows: TGTGCCATCAGCAAGGGGACAGACAATCAGCATCAGCATTTT.

This rearrangement joins TRBV27 to TRBJ2-1; 9 bases agree with TRBD2. Unmatched junction bases numbered 9, after V lost 3 bases and J lost 9 bases. There are 15 residues in the CDR3. Germline CDR1 MNHEY, CDR2 SMNVEV (reference sequence). The CDR3 sequence is CASSFQGAGGGEQFF. The CDR3 DNA reads as TGTGCCAGCAGTTTCCAGGGAGCGGGGGGTGGTGAGCAGTTCTTC.

This chain connects TRBV10-2 to TRBJ2-7; D is unresolved. The CDR3 length is 13 residues. The ends were cut back, 3 bases at V and 2 bases at J, with 8 bases in the middle. Germline CDR1 reads WSHSY; CDR2 reads SAAADI. CDR3 DNA sequence: TGCGCCAGCAGTGAATTAGTAACCTACGAGCAGTACTTC. Amino acid sequence: CASSELVTYEQYF.

V is TRBV20-1 and J is TRBJ2-7; D gene ambiguous. The CDR3 has 11 amino acids. Per germline, CDR1 DFQATT and CDR2 SNEGSKA (reference sequence). V shed 4 bases and J shed 5 bases, with 9 bases lying between them. CDR3 sequence reads: CSANRGHEQYF. The CDR3 DNA is TGCAGTGCTAACAGAGGCCACGAGCAGTACTTC.

Concerning this clonotype: A read error may account for a junction end that differs from germline. This chain joins TRBV12-3 or TRBV12-4 and TRBJ2-7; D is unclear. The CDR3 sequence is 13 residues long. The CDR3 coding sequence is TGCGCCAGCAGTTTGGCACACCCCTACGAGCAGTACTTC. Protein sequence: CASSLAHPYEQYF.

About this clonotype itself: One base away lies a much larger clone, so this may be a sequencing read error. This chain connects TRBV7-2 to TRBJ2-1, with D possibly being TRBD1 (6 bases). Germline CDR1 is SGHTA and CDR2 is FQGNSA. This CDR3 has 14 amino acids. The V end lost 0 bases, the J end lost 8 bases, and 11 bases lay between the germline ends. CDR3 nucleotide sequence: TGTGCCAGCAGCTTAGCCGGACAGATCGATGAGCAGTTCTTC. This translates into CASSLAGQIDEQFF.

The V gene is TRBV20-1, the J gene TRBJ2-7; possibly TRBD1 for D (7 bases). The CDR3 is 12 residues long. Germline assignment: CDR1 DFQATT and CDR2 SNEGSKA (reference sequence). V lost 3 bases, J lost 6 bases, and 12 bases lay in between. The CDR3 sequence is CSASAGGGEQYF. CDR3 in DNA: TGCAGTGCTAGCGCAGGGGGAGGCGAGCAGTACTTC.

To note about this clonotype: The junction and the germline gene differ at one end; a read error may be behind it. The chain has TRBV7-7 and TRBJ2-5; a weak D match, TRBD1 (6 bases). CDR1 and CDR2 from the germline V gene are SSHAT and FNYEAQ (reference sequence). This CDR3 is built from 13 residues. The CDR3 loop is CASSPLTGLEQYF. CDR3 coding DNA: TGTGCTAGCAGTCCACTCACAGGGCTTGAGCAGTACTTC.

J is TRBJ1-2 and V is TRBV27; D remains ambiguous. Germline V gives CDR1 MNHEY, CDR2 SMNVEV (reference sequence). The CDR3 is 13 amino acids. Trimming shortened V by 4 bases and J by 2 bases, and 8 bases separated the two germline ends. CDR3 bases: TGTGCCAGCAGTTCATTCGGGAACTATGGCTACACCTTC. This encodes CASSSFGNYGYTF.

V and J are TRBV18 and TRBJ2-3, with 7 bases identical to TRBD1. CDR1 and CDR2 from the germline V gene are KGHSH and LQKENI. The CDR3 sequence is 14 residues long. Trimming at V came to 3 bases and at J to 6 bases, leaving 6 bases not matched to a gene. The CDR3 DNA sequence: TGTGCCAGCTCACCTGACTACAGGGGCGATACGCAGTATTTT. Translation gives CASSPDYRGDTQYF. Full variable domain (outside the CDR3, taken from reference TRBV18 and TRBJ2-3): NAGVMQNPRHLVRRRGQEARLRCSPMKGHSHVYWYRQLPEEGLKFMVYLQKENIIDESGMPKERFSAEFPKEGPSILRIQQVVRGDSAAYFCASSPDYRGDTQYFGPGTRLTVL.

The chain links TRBV6-6 to TRBJ1-6, with D uncertain. The CDR3 is 11 amino acids. The V end was cut by 5 bases, the J end by 14 bases, with 10 bases between. Germline assignment: CDR1 MNHNY and CDR2 SVGAGI (reference sequence). The CDR3 is CASSPQGSLHF. CDR3 DNA sequence: TGTGCCAGCAGTCCACAAGGGTCCCTCCACTTT.

The chain links TRBV7-8 to TRBJ2-2; D is possibly TRBD2 (6 bases). The V gene lost 6 bases and the J gene lost 2 bases, with 22 bases spanning the gap. The CDR3 loop spans 18 amino acids. From germline, CDR1 is SGHVS and CDR2 FQNEAQ. The CDR3 DNA sequence: TGTGCCAGCAGGCCAGGGAGGTGGCGATCCCAAAACACCGGGGAGCTGTTTTTT. Its translation: CASRPGRWRSQNTGELFF.

V gene TRBV18 combines with J gene TRBJ2-5; no clear D. This CDR3 has 14 residues. V dropped 6 bases and J dropped 2 bases, with 13 bases sitting between them. Germline-derived CDR1 and CDR2 are KGHSH and LQKENI. The CDR3 loop is CASSFGPYQETQYF. In nucleotides, the CDR3 is TGTGCCAGCTCCTTCGGACCATATCAAGAGACCCAGTACTTC.

The V and J genes are TRBV18 and TRBJ2-3, with 7 bases that match TRBD2. Germline V gene lookup returns CDR1 KGHSH and CDR2 LQKENI. This CDR3 has 17 residues. Trimming removed 2 bases from V and 3 bases from J; junction bases left unmatched: 11. This CDR3 reads CASSPNGLAGATDTQYF. DNA of the CDR3: TGTGCCAGCTCACCAAATGGGTTGGCGGGAGCTACAGATACGCAGTATTTT.

The sample holds a few counts of this clonotype. The J gene is TRBJ2-1, the V gene TRBV4-1; 7 bases are shared with TRBD2. Germline V lookup: CDR1 MGHRA, CDR2 YSYEKL. This CDR3 spans 15 amino acids. Losses at the gene ends were 1 base for V and 7 bases for J; bases not matched to a gene: 7. The CDR3 DNA sequence: TGCGCCAGCAGCCAAGGGGCTAGCGGTGAGAATGAGCAGTTCTTC. Its translation is CASSQGASGENEQFF.

This clonotype has just a few counts. An end of the junction differs from the germline gene, which may be a read error. This sequence joins TRBV15 and TRBJ2-7, with a weak D call TRBD1 (6 bases). The CDR3 is 12 amino acids. CDR1 and CDR2 from the germline V gene are LNHNV and YYDKDF (reference sequence). CDR3 region: CATATGSSEQYF. The CDR3 DNA reads as TGTGCCACAGCAACAGGGTCCTCCGAGCAGTACTTC.

This clonotype has just a few counts. J is TRBJ2-3 and V is TRBV6-1; no firm D call. The CDR3 runs 14 residues. Trimming pared 4 bases from V and 0 bases from J, leaving 8 bases between. Per germline, CDR1 MNHNS and CDR2 SASEGT. The CDR3 DNA sequence: TGTGCCAGCAGTGTAACCCTGAGCACAGATACGCAGTATTTT. Its protein product is CASSVTLSTDTQYF.

J is TRBJ2-1 and V is TRBV7-9, with TRBD2 identical over 7 bases. This CDR3 is 14 amino acids long. V trimming: 8 bases; J trimming: 8 bases; junction bases outside the gene matches: 12. Germline-derived CDR1 and CDR2 are SEHNR and FQNEAQ (reference sequence). The DNA of the CDR3 is TGTGCCAGCGTGATGGCGGGAGTCATCGATGAGCAGTTCTTC. Translation gives CASVMAGVIDEQFF.

This chain joins TRBV12-3 or TRBV12-4 and TRBJ2-1; 8 positions agree with TRBD2. Trimming removed 6 bases from V and 1 base from J; junction bases left unmatched: 5. This CDR3 contains 15 residues. CDR3 loop: CASRIGGGSYNEQFF. CDR3 DNA sequence: TGTGCCAGCAGAATCGGCGGGGGGTCCTACAATGAGCAGTTCTTC.

The chain recombines TRBV20-1 with TRBJ2-1; D is perhaps TRBD2 (5 bases). The DNA end is a closer match to TRBJ2-7, so the J assignment may be wrong. CDR1 is DFQATT and CDR2 is SNEGSKA in the germline V gene (reference sequence). The CDR3 contains 14 residues. DNA for the CDR3: TGCAGTGCCCCATCGGGGTCATCCTACAATGAGCAGTACTTC. Its protein product is CSAPSGSSYNEQYF.

This rearrangement joins TRBV28 to TRBJ2-4; TRBD2 aligns across 8 bases. The DNA end is more similar to TRBJ2-7, so the J call may be wrong. The germline CDR1 and CDR2 sequences are MDHEN and SYDVKM. The CDR3 covers 13 residues. The CDR3 sequence: CASRPGGGYEQYF. The CDR3 region has the DNA TGTGCCAGCAGACCGGGAGGGGGCTACGAGCAGTACTTC.

J is TRBJ1-5 and V is TRBV28; D remains unclear. CDR3 size: 14 residues. V was trimmed by 6 bases and J by 3 bases, leaving 12 bases between them. Germline loops: CDR1 MDHEN, CDR2 SYDVKM. The CDR3: CASSRRAYNQPQHF. In DNA form, the CDR3 reads TGTGCCAGCAGCAGAAGGGCCTACAATCAGCCCCAGCATTTT. The complete variable domain, with remaining parts taken from reference TRBV28 and TRBJ1-5, reads DVKVTQSSRYLVKRTGEKVFLECVQDMDHENMFWYRQDPGLGLRLIYFSYDVKMKEKGDIPEGYSVSREKKERFSLILESASTNQTSMYLCASSRRAYNQPQHFGDGTRLSIL.

The CDR3 bases are TGCAGCGCCCGGGACAGGGTTGAGACCCAGTACTTC. It specifies CSARDRVETQYF. The chain joins TRBV29-1 to TRBJ2-5; 9 bases agree with TRBD1. The CDR3 has 12 residues. In germline, CDR1 is SQVTM, CDR2 ANQGSEA. V lost 7 bases to trimming and J lost 5 bases; unmatched junction nucleotides: 5.

The chain links TRBV5-8 to TRBJ1-5, with 10 bases fitting TRBD1. Germline CDR1 and CDR2: SGHTS and YDEGEE. This CDR3 has 14 residues. Trimming at V came to 4 bases and at J to 7 bases, leaving 5 bases not matched to a gene. CDR3 coding DNA: TGTGCCAGCAGCCACGGACAGGGGGTCCAGCCCCAGCATTTT. It is translated as CASSHGQGVQPQHF.

The V gene is TRBV6-6, the J gene TRBJ1-1; D gene uncertain. CDR3 size: 13 residues. Per germline, CDR1 MNHNY and CDR2 SVGAGI (reference sequence). The V end was cut by 11 bases, the J end by 4 bases, with 17 bases between. The CDR3 here is CAGSTVGGTEAFF. The CDR3 bases are TGTGCCGGGTCGACGGTTGGAGGCACTGAAGCTTTCTTT.

This sequence joins TRBV14 and TRBJ2-3, with D maybe TRBD2 (6 bases). Germline CDR1 and CDR2: SGHDN and FVKESK. The CDR3 sequence is 13 residues long. The ends were cut back, 5 bases at V and 11 bases at J, with 17 bases in the middle. CDR3 amino acids: CASSAPGTGMQYF. In nucleotides, the CDR3 is TGTGCCAGCAGCGCCCCCGGGACTGGCATGCAGTATTTT.